This record covers a single T cell receptor (beta chain). The entry originates in a study of blood T cell repertoires in COVID-19. About the study: Specimens from acute and convalescent COVID-19 originated in the United States, Italy and Spain. Sample material is recorded as cDNA or gDNA derived from T cells, B-cell-depleted T cells, or PBMCs.

Authors' processing steps: Researchers report that nucleated cell counts were estimated from reference gene primer amplification. Sequencing was performed with immunoSEQ multiplex PCR; in TCRdb, only in-frame clones are kept and a portion is missing. D and trimming come from the DNA, and the V and J calls and clone size come from that table. The data hold 130,000 or so clones, with over 80% observed a single time. Looked up from germline, CDR1 is SGHRS and CDR2 is YFSETQ. The V and J ends lost 4 bases and 5 bases, in that order; junction bases with no gene match: 4. The CDR3 extends over 13 amino acids.

This TCR derives from a human donor in a cohort sampled during active COVID-19. Sequencing used peripheral blood. The chain carries TRBV5-1 and TRBJ2-5; 8 bases line up with TRBD1. CDR3 loop: CASSLDRGETQYF. CDR3 sequence (DNA): TGCGCCAGCAGCCTCGACAGGGGCGAGACCCAGTACTTC.